This T cell receptor (beta chain) was captured by sequencing in a study of blood T cell repertoires in COVID-19. Study-level background: From the United States, Italy and Spain came samples of acute and convalescent COVID-19.

Methods used by the authors: Using reference gene primer amplification, nucleated cell counts were estimated. Using immunoSEQ multiplex PCR, the repertoire was profiled, and TCRdb retains in-frame clones only, with some absent. D and trimming were read from the DNA, whereas the V and J calls and clone size are those reported in that table. In the table there are roughly 400,000 clones, 70% to 90% of which are singletons. This CDR3 contains 17 residues. V lost 6 bases and J 0 bases, leaving 18 bases between the germline ends. CDR1 is LNHDA and CDR2 is SQIVND in the germline V gene (reference sequence). This study enrolled people aged about 18 to 90 from under 25 US geographic areas. Participant reports of clinical history set cohort assignment.

This chain uses TRBV19 with TRBJ2-1; TRBD2 might be the D (6 bases). This TCR derives from a woman younger than 30 who had been exposed to COVID-19. Sequencing was carried out using PBMCs or T cells enriched from blood (not recorded which). The CDR3 loop reads CASSSQEGGISYNEQFF. The DNA of the CDR3 is TGTGCCAGTAGCAGTCAGGAGGGCGGGATCTCCTACAATGAGCAGTTCTTC.